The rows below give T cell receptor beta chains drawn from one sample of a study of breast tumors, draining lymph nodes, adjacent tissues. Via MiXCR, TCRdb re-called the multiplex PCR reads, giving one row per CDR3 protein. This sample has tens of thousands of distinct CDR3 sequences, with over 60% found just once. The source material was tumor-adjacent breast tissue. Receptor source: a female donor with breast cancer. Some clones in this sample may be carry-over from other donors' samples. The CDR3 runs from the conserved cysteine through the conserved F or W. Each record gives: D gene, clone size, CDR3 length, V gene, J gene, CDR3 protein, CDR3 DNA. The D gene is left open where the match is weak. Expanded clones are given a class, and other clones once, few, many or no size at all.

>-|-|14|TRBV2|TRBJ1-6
CASSGQSVNSPLHF
TGTGCCAGCAGTGGACAGTCGGTTAACTCACCCCTCCACTTT
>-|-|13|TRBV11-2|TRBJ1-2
CASSLGENYGYTF
TGTGCCAGCAGCTTAGGAGAGAACTATGGCTACACCTTC
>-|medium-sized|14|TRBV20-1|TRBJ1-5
CSAGRRGAEQPQHF
TGCAGTGCGGGGCGCAGGGGAGCGGAACAGCCCCAGCATTTT
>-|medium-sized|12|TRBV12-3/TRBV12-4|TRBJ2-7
CASSSNSYEQYF
TGTGCCAGCAGTTCTAATTCCTACGAGCAGTACTTC
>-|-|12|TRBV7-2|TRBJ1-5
CASSLGSQPQHF
TGTGCCAGCAGCTTAGGTAGTCAGCCCCAGCATTTT
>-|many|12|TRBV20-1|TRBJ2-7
CSARDTPYEQYF
TGCAGTGCTAGAGACACCCCCTACGAGCAGTACTTC
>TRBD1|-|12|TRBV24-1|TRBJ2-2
CATGTGVGELFF
TGTGCCACCGGGACAGGGGTCGGGGAGCTGTTTTTT
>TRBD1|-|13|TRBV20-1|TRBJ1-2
CSATGAINYGYTF
TGCAGTGCGACAGGGGCCATTAACTATGGCTACACCTTC
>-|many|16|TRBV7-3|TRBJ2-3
CASSLRGAPGTDTQYF
TGTGCCAGCAGCTTAAGGGGAGCGCCCGGCACAGATACGCAGTATTTT
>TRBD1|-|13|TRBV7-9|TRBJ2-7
CASSGDRGYEQYF
TGTGCCAGCAGCGGGGACAGGGGGTACGAGCAGTACTTC
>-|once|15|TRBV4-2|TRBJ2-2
CASSLRHQGTGELFF
TGTGCCAGCAGCCTTCGGCACCAGGGGACCGGGGAGCTGTTTTTT
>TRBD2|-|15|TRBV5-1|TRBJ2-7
CASSLRTSGSYEQYF
TGCGCCAGCAGCTTGCGTACTAGCGGGTCCTACGAGCAGTACTTC
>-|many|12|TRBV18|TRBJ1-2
CASSLDDSGYTF
TGTGCCAGCTCCTTAGACGATTCGGGCTACACCTTC
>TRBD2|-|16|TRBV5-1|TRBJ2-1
CASSTTSGDSYNEQFF
TGCGCCAGCAGCACAACTAGCGGAGACTCCTACAATGAGCAGTTCTTC
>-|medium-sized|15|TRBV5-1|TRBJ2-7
CASSFSMGDSYEQYF
TGCGCCAGCAGCTTTTCGATGGGGGACTCCTACGAGCAGTACTTC
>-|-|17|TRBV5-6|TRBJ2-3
CASSLYLRQAGTDTQYF
TGTGCCAGCAGCTTATATCTCCGACAGGCGGGCACAGATACGCAGTATTTT
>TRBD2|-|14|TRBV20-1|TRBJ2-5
CSAMRTSGQETQYF
TGCAGTGCTATGAGGACTAGCGGACAAGAGACCCAGTACTTC
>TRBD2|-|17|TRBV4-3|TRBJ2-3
CASSQDWGLAGADTQYF
TGCGCCAGCAGCCAAGATTGGGGTTTAGCGGGAGCAGATACGCAGTATTTT
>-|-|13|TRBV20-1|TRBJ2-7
CSAVRDGGYEQYF
TGCAGTGCTGTCCGGGACGGTGGTTACGAGCAGTACTTC
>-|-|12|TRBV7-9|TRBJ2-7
CASSQTVYEQYF
TGTGCCAGCAGTCAGACTGTCTACGAGCAGTACTTC
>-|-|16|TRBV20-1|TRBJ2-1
CSARVRSEHRYNEQFF
TGCAGTGCTAGAGTAAGGAGTGAGCATCGTTACAATGAGCAGTTCTTT
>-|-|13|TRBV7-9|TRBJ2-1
CASSLLASSEQFF
TGTGCCAGCAGCTTACTAGCGTCGAGTGAGCAGTTCTTC
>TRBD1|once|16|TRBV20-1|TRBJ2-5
CSARALDREYQETQYF
TGCAGTGCTAGAGCCTTGGACAGGGAGTACCAAGAGACCCAGTACTTC
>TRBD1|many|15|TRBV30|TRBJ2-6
CAYRDSISGANVLTF
TGTGCCTACCGGGACAGCATCTCTGGGGCCAACGTCCTGACTTTC
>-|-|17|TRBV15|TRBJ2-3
CATSRVLRSFSTDTQYF
TGTGCCACCAGCAGAGTCCTAAGGAGTTTTAGCACAGATACGCAGTATTTT
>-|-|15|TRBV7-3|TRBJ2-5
CASSAGGGPQETQYF
TGTGCCAGCAGCGCAGGTGGGGGGCCCCAAGAGACCCAGTACTTC
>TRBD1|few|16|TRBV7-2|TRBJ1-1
CASSSGGQGYDTEAFF
TGTGCCAGCAGCTCAGGGGGACAGGGGTACGACACTGAAGCTTTCTTT
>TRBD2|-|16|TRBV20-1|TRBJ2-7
CSASTPRTSLNYEQYF
TGCAGTGCTAGTACCCCACGGACTAGCCTAAACTACGAGCAGTACTTC
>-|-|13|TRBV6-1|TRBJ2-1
CASRGDFYNEQFF
TGTGCCAGCAGGGGGGATTTCTACAATGAGCAGTTCTTC
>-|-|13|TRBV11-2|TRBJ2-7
CASSFDGSYEQYF
TGTGCCAGCAGCTTTGATGGCTCCTACGAGCAGTACTTC
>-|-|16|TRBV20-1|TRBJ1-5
CSARDSRGYSNQPQHF
TGCAGTGCTAGAGATAGCAGGGGCTATAGCAATCAGCCCCAGCATTTT
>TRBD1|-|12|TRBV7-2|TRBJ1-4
CASRAGTGGFFF
TGTGCCAGCAGGGCCGGGACAGGGGGCTTCTTTTTT
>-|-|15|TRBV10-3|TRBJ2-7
CAMRTGREYSYEQYF
TGTGCCATGAGGACCGGACGGGAATACTCCTACGAGCAGTACTTC
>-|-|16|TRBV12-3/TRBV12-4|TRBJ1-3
CASSPEDMSSGNTIYF
TGTGCCAGCAGTCCTGAAGACATGAGCTCTGGAAACACCATATATTTT
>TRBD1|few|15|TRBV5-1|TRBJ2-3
CASSPQGAQADTQYF
TGCGCCAGCAGCCCACAGGGGGCGCAGGCAGATACGCAGTATTTT
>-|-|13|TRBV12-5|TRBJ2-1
CASGLGLAHEQFF
TGTGCTAGTGGTTTGGGGCTAGCGCACGAGCAGTTCTTC
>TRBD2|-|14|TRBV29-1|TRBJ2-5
CSVDPGGVRETQYF
TGCAGCGTTGACCCGGGGGGGGTCCGGGAGACCCAGTACTTC
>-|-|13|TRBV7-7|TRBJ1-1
CASSFSKNTEAFF
TGTGCTAGCAGCTTCAGCAAGAACACTGAAGCTTTCTTT
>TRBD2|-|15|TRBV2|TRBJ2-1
CASRDSGRASGEQFF
TGTGCCAGCCGAGATAGCGGGAGGGCCTCAGGTGAGCAGTTCTTC
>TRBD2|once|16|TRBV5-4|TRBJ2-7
CASTKNSGGGSYEQYF
TGTGCCAGCACCAAGAATAGCGGGGGCGGTTCCTACGAGCAGTACTTC
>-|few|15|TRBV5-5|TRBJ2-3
CASSFRDALTDTQYF
TGTGCCAGCAGCTTCCGGGACGCCCTCACAGATACGCAGTATTTT
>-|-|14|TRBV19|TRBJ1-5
CASSDLAVGQPQHF
TGTGCCAGTAGTGACTTGGCAGTAGGTCAGCCCCAGCATTTT
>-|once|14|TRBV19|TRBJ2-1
CATTGLVTHNEQFF
TGTGCCACCACGGGGCTGGTAACGCACAATGAGCAGTTCTTC
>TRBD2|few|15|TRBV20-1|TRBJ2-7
CSARSSSGRGYEQYF
TGCAGTGCTAGATCTTCTAGCGGGAGGGGCTACGAGCAGTACTTC
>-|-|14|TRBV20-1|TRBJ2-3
CSARHNMEVRTQYF
TGCAGTGCTAGACATAATATGGAGGTTCGGACGCAGTATTTT
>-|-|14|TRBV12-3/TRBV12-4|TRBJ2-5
CASSLGQAEETQYF
TGTGCCAGCAGTTTGGGTCAGGCGGAGGAGACCCAGTACTTC